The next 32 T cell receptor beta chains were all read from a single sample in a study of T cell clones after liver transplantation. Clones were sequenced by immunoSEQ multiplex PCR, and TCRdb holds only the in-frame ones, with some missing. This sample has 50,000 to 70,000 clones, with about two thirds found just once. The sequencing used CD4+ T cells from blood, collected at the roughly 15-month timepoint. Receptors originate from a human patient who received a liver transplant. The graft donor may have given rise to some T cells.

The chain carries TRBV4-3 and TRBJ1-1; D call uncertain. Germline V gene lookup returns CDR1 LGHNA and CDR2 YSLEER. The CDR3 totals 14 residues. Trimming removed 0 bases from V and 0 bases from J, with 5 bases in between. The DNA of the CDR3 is TGCGCCAGCAGCCAAGATTATATGAACACTGAAGCTTTCTTT. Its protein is CASSQDYMNTEAFF.

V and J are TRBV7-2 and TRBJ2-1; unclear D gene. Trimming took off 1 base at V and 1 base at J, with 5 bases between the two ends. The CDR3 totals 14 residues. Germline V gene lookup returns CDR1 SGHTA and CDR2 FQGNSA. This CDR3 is CASSLGWSYNEQFF. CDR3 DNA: TGTGCCAGCAGCTTAGGCTGGTCCTACAATGAGCAGTTCTTC. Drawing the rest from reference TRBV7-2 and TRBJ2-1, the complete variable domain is GAGVSQSPSNKVTEKGKDVELRCDPISGHTALYWYRQSLGQGLEFLIYFQGNSAPDKSGLPSDRFSAERTGGSVSTLTIQRTQQEDSAVYLCASSLGWSYNEQFFGPGTRLTVL.

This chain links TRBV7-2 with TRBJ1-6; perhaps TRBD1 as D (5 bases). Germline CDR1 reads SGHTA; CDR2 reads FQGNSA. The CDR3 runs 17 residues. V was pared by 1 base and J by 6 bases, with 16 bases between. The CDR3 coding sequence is TGTGCCAGCAGCTTAGTTCCCCCAGGGATAGGTAATTCACCCCTCCACTTT. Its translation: CASSLVPPGIGNSPLHF.

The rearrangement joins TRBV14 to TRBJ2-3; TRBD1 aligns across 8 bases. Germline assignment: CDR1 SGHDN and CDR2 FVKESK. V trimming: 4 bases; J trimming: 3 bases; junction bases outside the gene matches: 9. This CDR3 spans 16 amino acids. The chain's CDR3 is CASSLRTGWETDTQYF. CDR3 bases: TGTGCCAGCAGCCTCCGGACAGGGTGGGAAACAGATACGCAGTATTTT.

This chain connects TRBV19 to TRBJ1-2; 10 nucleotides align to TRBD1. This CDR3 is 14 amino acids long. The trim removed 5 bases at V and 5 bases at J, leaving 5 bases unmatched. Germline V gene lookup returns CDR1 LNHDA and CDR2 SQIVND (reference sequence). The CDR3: CASSYEGQGYGYTF. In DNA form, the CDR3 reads TGTGCCAGTAGTTACGAGGGACAGGGGTATGGCTACACCTTC.

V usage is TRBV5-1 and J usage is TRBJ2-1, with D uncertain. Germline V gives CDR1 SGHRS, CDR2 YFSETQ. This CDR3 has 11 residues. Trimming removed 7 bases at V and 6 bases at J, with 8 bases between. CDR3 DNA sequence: TGCGCCAGCGCCGAGGCCAATGAGCAGTTCTTC. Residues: CASAEANEQFF. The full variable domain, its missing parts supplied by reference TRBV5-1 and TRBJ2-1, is KAGVTQTPRYLIKTRGQQVTLSCSPISGHRSVSWYQQTPGQGLQFLFEYFSETQRNKGNFPGRFSGRQFSNSRSEMNVSTLELGDSALYLCASAEANEQFFGPGTRLTVL.

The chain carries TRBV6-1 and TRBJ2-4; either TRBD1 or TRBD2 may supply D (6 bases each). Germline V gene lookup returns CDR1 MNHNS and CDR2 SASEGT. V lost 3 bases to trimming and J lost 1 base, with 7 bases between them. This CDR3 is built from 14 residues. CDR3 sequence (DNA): TGTGCCAGCAGTGACGGGGGCGCCAAAAACATTCAGTACTTC. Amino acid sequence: CASSDGGAKNIQYF.

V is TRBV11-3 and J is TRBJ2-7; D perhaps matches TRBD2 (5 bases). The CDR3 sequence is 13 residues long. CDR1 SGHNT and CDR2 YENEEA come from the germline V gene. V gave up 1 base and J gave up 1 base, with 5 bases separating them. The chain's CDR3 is CASSLGGSYEQYV. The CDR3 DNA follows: TGTGCCAGCAGCTTAGGAGGGTCCTACGAGCAGTACGTC.

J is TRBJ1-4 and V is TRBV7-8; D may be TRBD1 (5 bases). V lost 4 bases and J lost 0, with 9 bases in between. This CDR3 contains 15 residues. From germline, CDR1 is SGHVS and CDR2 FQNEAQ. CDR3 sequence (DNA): TGTGCCAGCAGCTCAAGGGGTGCAACTAATGAAAAACTGTTTTTT. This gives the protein CASSSRGATNEKLFF.

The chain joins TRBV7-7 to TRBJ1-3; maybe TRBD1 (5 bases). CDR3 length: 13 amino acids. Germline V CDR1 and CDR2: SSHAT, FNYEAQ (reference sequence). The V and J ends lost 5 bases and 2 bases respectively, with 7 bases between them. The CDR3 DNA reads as TGTGCCAGCAGCCCAGGGACTGGAAACACCATATATTTT. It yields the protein CASSPGTGNTIYF.

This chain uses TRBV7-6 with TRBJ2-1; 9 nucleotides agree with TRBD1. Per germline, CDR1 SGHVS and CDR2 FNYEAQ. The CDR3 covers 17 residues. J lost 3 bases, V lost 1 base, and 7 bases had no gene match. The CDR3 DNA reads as TGTGCCAGCAGCTTAGAAAAGGGACAGGGACGCTACAATGAGCAGTTCTTC. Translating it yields CASSLEKGQGRYNEQFF.

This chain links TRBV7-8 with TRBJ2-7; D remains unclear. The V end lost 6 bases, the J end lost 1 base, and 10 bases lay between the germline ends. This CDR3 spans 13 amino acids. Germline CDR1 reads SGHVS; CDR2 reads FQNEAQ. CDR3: CASRKAQSYEQYF. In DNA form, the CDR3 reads TGTGCCAGCAGAAAGGCCCAATCCTACGAGCAGTACTTC. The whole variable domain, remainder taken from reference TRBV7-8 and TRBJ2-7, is GAGVSQSPRYKVAKRGQDVALRCDPISGHVSLFWYQQALGQGPEFLTYFQNEAQLDKSGLPSDRFFAERPEGSVSTLKIQRTQQEDSAVYLCASRKAQSYEQYFGPGTRLTVT.

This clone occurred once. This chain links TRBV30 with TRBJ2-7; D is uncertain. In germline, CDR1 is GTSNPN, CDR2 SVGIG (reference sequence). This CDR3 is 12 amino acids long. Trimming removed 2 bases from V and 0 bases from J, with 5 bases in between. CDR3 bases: TGTGCCTGGAGTCGGAGCTCCTACGAGCAGTACTTC. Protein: CAWSRSSYEQYF.

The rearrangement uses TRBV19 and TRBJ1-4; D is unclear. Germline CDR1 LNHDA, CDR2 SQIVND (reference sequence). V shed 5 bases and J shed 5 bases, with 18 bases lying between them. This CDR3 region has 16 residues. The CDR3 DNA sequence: TGTGCCAGTAGTTCCGGGAGGTCGAAACCCAATGAAAAACTGTTTTTT. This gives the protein CASSSGRSKPNEKLFF.

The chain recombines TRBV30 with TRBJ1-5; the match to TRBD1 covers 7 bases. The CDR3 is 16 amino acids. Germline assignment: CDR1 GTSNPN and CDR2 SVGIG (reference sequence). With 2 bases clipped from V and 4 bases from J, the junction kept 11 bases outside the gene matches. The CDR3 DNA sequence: TGTGCCTGGAGTCTTTATCACGGGACAGCTAATCAGCCCCAGCATTTT. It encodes CAWSLYHGTANQPQHF.

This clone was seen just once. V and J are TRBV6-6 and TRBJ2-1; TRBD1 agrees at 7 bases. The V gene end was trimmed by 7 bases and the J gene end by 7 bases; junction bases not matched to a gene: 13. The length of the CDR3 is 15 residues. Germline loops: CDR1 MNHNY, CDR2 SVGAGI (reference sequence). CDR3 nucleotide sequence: TGTGCCAGCACAATACACGGGACAGACGTTAATGAGCAGTTCTTC. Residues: CASTIHGTDVNEQFF.

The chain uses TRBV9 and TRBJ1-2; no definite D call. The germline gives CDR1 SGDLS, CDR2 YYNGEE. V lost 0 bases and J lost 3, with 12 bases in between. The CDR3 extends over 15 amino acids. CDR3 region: CASSVEAFGDYGYTF. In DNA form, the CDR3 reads TGTGCCAGCAGCGTAGAAGCGTTTGGGGACTATGGCTACACCTTC.

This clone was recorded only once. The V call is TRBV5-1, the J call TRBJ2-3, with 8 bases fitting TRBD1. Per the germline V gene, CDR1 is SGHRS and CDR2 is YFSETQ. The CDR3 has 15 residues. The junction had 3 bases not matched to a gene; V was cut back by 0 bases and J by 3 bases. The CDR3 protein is CASSLAGGRTDTQYF. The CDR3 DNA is TGCGCCAGCAGCTTGGCAGGGGGCAGGACAGATACGCAGTATTTT.

The CDR3 DNA is TGTGCCAGCAGCTTGGTACAGGTGAACACTGAAGCTTTCTTT. Amino acids: CASSLVQVNTEAFF. The chain recombines TRBV5-6 with TRBJ1-1; D perhaps matches TRBD1 (5 bases). This CDR3 contains 14 residues. Per the germline V gene, CDR1 is SGHDT and CDR2 is YYEEEE. V was clipped by 0 bases and J by 0 bases, with 6 bases between them.

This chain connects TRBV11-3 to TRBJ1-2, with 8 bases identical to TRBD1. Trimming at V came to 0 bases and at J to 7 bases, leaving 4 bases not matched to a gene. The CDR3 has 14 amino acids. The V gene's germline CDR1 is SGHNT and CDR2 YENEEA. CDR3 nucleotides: TGTGCCAGCAGCTTAGATCGTCAGGGGGCTGGCTACACCTTC. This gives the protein CASSLDRQGAGYTF.

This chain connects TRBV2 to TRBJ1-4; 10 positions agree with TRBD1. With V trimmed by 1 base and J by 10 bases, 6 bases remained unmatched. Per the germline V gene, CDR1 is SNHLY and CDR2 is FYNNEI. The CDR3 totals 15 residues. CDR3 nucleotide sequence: TGTGCCAGCAGTGAAGAGGGACAGGGGATAGGAAAACTGTTTTTT. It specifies CASSEEGQGIGKLFF.

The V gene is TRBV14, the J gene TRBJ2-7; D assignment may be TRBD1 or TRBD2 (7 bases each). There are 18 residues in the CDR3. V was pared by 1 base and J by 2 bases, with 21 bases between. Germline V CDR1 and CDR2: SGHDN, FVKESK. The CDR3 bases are TGTGCCAGCAGCCAAGGGGGACCTGGGAGGGGGCGAACCTACGAGCAGTACGTC. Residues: CASSQGGPGRGRTYEQYV.

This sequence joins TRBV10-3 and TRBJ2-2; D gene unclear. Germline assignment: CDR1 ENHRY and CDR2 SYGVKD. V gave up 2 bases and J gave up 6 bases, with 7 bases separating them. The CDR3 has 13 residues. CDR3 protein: CAISETSPGELFF. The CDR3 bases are TGTGCCATCAGTGAGACGAGCCCCGGGGAGCTGTTTTTT.

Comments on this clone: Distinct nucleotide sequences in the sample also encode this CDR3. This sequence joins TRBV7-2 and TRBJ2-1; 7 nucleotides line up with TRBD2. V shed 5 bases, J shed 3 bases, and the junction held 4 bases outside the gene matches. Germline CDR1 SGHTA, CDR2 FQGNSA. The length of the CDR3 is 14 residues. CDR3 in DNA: TGTGCCAGCAGCCTTGGCGGGGGCTACAATGAGCAGTTCTTC. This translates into CASSLGGGYNEQFF.

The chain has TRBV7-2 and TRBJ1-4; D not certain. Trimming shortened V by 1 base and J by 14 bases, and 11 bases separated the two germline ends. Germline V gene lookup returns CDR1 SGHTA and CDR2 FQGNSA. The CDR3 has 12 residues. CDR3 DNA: TGTGCCAGCAGCTTAGGATTGAGTGGGCTGTTTTTT. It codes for CASSLGLSGLFF.

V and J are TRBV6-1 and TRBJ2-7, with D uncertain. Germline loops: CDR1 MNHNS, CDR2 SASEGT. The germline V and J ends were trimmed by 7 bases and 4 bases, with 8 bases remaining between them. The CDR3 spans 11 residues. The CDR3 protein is CASTLEYEQYF. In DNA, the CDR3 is TGTGCCAGCACTCTAGAATACGAGCAGTACTTC.

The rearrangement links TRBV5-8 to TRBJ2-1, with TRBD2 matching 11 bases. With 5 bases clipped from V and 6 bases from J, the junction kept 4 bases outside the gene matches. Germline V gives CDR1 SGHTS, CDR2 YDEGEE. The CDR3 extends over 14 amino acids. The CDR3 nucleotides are TGTGCCAGCAGAGAGCTAGCGGGAGGCAATGAGCAGTTCTTC. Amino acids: CASRELAGGNEQFF.

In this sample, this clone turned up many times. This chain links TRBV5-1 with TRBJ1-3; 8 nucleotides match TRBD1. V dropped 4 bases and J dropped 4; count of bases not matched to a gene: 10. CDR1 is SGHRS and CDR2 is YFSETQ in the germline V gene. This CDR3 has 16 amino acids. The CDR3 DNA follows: TGCGCCAGCAGCCTGGAACAGGGGGTGTTAGGAAACACCATATATTTT. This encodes CASSLEQGVLGNTIYF.

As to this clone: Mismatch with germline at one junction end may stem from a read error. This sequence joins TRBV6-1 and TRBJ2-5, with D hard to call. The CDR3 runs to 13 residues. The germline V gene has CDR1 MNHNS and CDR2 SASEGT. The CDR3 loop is CASSEAGFVVLNF. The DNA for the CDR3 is TGTGCCAGCAGTGAAGCCGGTTTCGTGGTCCTCAACTTC.

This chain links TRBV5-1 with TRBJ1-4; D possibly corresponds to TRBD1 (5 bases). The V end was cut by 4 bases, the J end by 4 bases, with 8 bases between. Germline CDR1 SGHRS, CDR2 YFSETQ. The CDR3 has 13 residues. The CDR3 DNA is TGCGCCAGCAGCGGGGCCCTTAATGAAAAACTGTTTTTT. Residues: CASSGALNEKLFF.

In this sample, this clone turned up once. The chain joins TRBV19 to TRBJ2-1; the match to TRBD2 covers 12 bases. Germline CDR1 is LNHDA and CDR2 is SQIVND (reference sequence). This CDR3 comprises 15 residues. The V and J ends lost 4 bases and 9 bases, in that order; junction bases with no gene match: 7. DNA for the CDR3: TGTGCCAGTAGTACGCGGACTAGCGGGATTGCTGAGCAGTTCTTC. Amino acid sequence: CASSTRTSGIAEQFF. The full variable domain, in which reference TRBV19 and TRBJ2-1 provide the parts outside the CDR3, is DGGITQSPKYLFRKEGQNVTLSCEQNLNHDAMYWYRQDPGQGLRLIYYSQIVNDFQKGDIAEGYSVSREKKESFPLTVTSAQKNPTAFYLCASSTRTSGIAEQFFGPGTRLTVL.

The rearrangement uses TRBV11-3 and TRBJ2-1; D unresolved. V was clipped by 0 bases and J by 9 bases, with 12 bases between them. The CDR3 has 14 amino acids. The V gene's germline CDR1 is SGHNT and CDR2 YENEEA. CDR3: CASSLDGEFAEQFF. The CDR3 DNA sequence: TGTGCCAGCAGCTTAGACGGTGAGTTCGCTGAGCAGTTCTTC.